This T cell receptor beta chain derives from a study of OX40 agonist ivuxolimab in advanced cancers. About the study: The study gave patients intravenous ivuxolimab at 0.01 to 10 mg/kg every 2 weeks. Broader study findings: Some patients who did not respond also had low normalized T-cell clonal expansion. The study found among the lowest clonal expansion in partial responders at 0.1-3.0 mg/kg.

With regard to this clone: Its antigen is as yet unknown.

TCRdb's copy holds only in-frame clones and misses some; the assay was immunoSEQ multiplex PCR. The data hold some 50,000 clones, with roughly 94% observed a single time. The sample here was CD4+ or CD8+ T cells sorted from blood, taken in a trial of the OX40 agonist ivuxolimab. The TCR sequence derives from an adult with an advanced solid tumor such as melanoma, head and neck, liver or kidney cancer.

The CDR3 nucleotides are TGTGCCAGCACTAGCGGGAGAATTGTAGATACGCAGTATTTT. Its translation: CASTSGRIVDTQYF. The chain uses TRBV6-5 and TRBJ2-3; 10 nucleotides match TRBD2. The CDR3 sequence is 14 residues long. CDR1 and CDR2 (germline): MNHEY, SVGAGI. V was pared by 7 bases and J by 5 bases, with 6 bases of the junction left unmatched.